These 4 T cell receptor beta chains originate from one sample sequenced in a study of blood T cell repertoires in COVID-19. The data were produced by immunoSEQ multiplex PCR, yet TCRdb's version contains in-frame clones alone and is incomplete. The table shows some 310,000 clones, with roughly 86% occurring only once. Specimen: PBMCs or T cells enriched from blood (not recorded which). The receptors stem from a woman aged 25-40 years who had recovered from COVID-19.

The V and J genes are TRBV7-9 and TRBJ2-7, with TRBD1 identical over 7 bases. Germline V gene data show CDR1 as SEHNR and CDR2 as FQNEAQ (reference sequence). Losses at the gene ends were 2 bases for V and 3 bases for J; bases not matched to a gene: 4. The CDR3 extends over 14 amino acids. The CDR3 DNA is TGTGCCAGCAGCTTATTACAGGGGTTCTACGAGCAGTACTTC. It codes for CASSLLQGFYEQYF.

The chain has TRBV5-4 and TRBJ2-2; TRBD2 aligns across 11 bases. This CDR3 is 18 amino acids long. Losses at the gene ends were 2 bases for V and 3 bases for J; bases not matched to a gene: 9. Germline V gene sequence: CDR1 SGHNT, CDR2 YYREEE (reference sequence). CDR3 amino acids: CASSLGLAGGRDTGELFF. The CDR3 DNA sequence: TGTGCCAGCAGCTTAGGGCTAGCGGGAGGCCGGGACACCGGGGAGCTGTTTTTT.

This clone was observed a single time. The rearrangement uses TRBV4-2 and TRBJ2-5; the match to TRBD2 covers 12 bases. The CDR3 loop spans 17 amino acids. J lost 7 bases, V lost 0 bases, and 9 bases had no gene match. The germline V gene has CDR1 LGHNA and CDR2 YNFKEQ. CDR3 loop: CASSQETSGSSGGTQYF. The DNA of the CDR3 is TGTGCCAGCAGCCAAGAGACTAGCGGGAGTTCAGGGGGGACCCAGTACTTC.

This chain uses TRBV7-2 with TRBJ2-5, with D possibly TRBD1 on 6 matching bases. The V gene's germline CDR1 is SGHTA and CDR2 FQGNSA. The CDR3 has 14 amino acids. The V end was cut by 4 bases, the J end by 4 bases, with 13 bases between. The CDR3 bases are TGTGCCAGCAGCTCAGGGGTGTACGTAGAGACCCAGTACTTC. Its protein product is CASSSGVYVETQYF.